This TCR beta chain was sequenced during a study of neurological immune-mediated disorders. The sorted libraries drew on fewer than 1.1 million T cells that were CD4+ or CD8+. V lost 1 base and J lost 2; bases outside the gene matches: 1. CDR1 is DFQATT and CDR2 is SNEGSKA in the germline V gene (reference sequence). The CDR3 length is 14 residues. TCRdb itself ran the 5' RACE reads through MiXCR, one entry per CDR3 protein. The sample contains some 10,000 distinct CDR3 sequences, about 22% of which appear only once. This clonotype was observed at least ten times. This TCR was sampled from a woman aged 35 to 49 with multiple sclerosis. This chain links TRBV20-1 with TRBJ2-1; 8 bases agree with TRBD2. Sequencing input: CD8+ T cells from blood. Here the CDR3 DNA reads TGCAGTGCTAGAGCCGGGGGGGCCTACAATGAGCAGTTCTTC. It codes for CSARAGGAYNEQFF.